This T cell receptor beta chain was retrieved from a study of blood T cell repertoires in COVID-19. Looked up from germline, CDR1 is SGHRS and CDR2 is YFSETQ. CDR3 length equals 16 residues. V shed 3 bases and J 8 bases; nucleotides not matched to a gene: 13. Authors' data handling: Estimation of nucleated cell counts relied on the amplification of reference gene primers. TCRdb's table, derived via immunoSEQ multiplex PCR, lists solely in-frame clones and lacks some. That table furnishes V, J and clone size, whereas the DNA furnished D and trimming. Of hundreds of thousands of clones in the sample, 89% were seen once.

The chain is built from TRBV5-1 and TRBJ1-2, with TRBD1 matching 10 bases. The sequenced sample consisted of peripheral blood. The sequence came from a woman in her 30s with COVID-19, enrolled during active disease. CDR3 residues: CASSSVPRDRGAGYTF. The DNA of the CDR3 is TGCGCCAGCAGCTCAGTTCCCCGGGACAGGGGTGCCGGCTACACCTTC.